This T cell receptor beta chain was captured in a study of early T cells in non-severe SARS-CoV-2 infection. The CDR3 covers 17 residues. Per the germline V gene, CDR1 is SGHAT and CDR2 is FQNNGV. The V gene lost 2 bases and the J gene lost 1 base, with 12 bases spanning the gap. Researchers tagged individual cDNA molecules with unique molecular identifiers. MiXCR, run by TCRdb on the 5' RACE reads, gives a single entry per CDR3 protein. Among some 42,000 distinct CDR3 sequences listed, about 6% were seen once. The sample consisted of whole blood, taken at baseline. The chain joins TRBV11-2 to TRBJ2-6; no definite D call. This receptor was identified in an adult who was a healthcare worker with PCR-confirmed SARS-CoV-2 infection or an uninfected control (not recorded which). The CDR3 here is CASSLIVSGSGANVLTF. Written as DNA, the CDR3 is TGTGCCAGCAGCTTAATTGTTTCCGGGTCTGGGGCCAACGTCCTGACTTTC.